These 23 T cell receptor beta chains share one sample of origin, sequenced in a study of T cells in Graves' hyperthyroidism and ophthalmopathy. Amplification of TCR beta CDR3 regions used RNA as the template. Using the HTBI primer set, a first-round RT-PCR was run on the TCR CDR3. MiXCR, run by TCRdb on the multiplex PCR reads, gives a single entry per CDR3 protein. Here the sample spans approximately 620,000 distinct CDR3 sequences, roughly 15% being singletons. Sequencing input: blood. These receptors all stem from a woman aged 40 to 49 with Graves' ophthalmopathy.

This clonotype was found many times. The chain links TRBV11-2 to TRBJ1-1, with D uncertain. Germline V gene data show CDR1 as SGHAT and CDR2 as FQNNGV. CDR3 length: 14 residues. Trimming removed 1 base from V and 3 bases from J, with 9 bases in between. The CDR3, as DNA: TGTGCCAGCAGCTTAGTTAGGTCCCACACTGAAGCTTTCTTT. Its translation: CASSLVRSHTEAFF.

There are many counts of this clonotype. This CDR3 reads CASSQESLGTVGNTIYF. CDR3 nucleotide sequence: TGTGCCAGCAGCCAAGAGTCCCTAGGGACGGTAGGAAACACCATATATTTT. The chain recombines TRBV3-1 with TRBJ1-3, with D tentatively TRBD1 (5 bases). The V end lost 0 bases, the J end lost 4 bases, and 16 bases lay between the germline ends. The CDR3 runs to 17 residues. Germline CDR1 reads LGHDT; CDR2 reads YNNKEL (reference sequence).

This clonotype was picked up one time. The chain uses TRBV19 and TRBJ2-3; D ambiguous. From germline, CDR1 is LNHDA and CDR2 SQIVND (reference sequence). The CDR3 is 12 amino acids. The V and J ends lost 6 bases and 3 bases respectively, with 7 bases between them. CDR3 sequence (DNA): TGTGCCAGTAGAGACAAAACAGATACGCAGTATTTT. This encodes CASRDKTDTQYF. Looking up the rest from reference TRBV19 and TRBJ2-3 gives the full variable domain: DGGITQSPKYLFRKEGQNVTLSCEQNLNHDAMYWYRQDPGQGLRLIYYSQIVNDFQKGDIAEGYSVSREKKESFPLTVTSAQKNPTAFYLCASRDKTDTQYFGPGTRLTVL.

This clonotype was recorded many times. V and J are TRBV5-6 and TRBJ2-1; the D gene is possibly TRBD1 (5 bases). CDR1 and CDR2 (germline): SGHDT, YYEEEE. Deletions cut 2 bases from V and 8 bases from J, with 17 bases between. The CDR3 sequence is 15 residues long. CDR3: CASSFMGQFIDEQFF. DNA for the CDR3: TGTGCCAGCAGCTTTATGGGGCAGTTTATTGATGAGCAGTTCTTC. Full variable domain (missing parts from reference TRBV5-6 and TRBJ2-1): DAGVTQSPTHLIKTRGQQVTLRCSPKSGHDTVSWYQQALGQGPQFIFQYYEEEERQRGNFPDRFSGHQFPNYSSELNVNALLLGDSALYLCASSFMGQFIDEQFFGPGTRLTVL.

This clonotype was observed once. This chain connects TRBV7-9 to TRBJ2-3; 12 positions match TRBD2. The CDR3 consists of 16 residues. CDR1 and CDR2 (germline): SEHNR, FQNEAQ (reference sequence). V shed 6 bases and J 5 bases; nucleotides not matched to a gene: 9. Written as DNA, the CDR3 is TGTGCCAGCAGGAGGACTAGCGGGGCCCGAGGAGATACGCAGTATTTT. Encoded protein: CASRRTSGARGDTQYF.

The CDR3: CASSISGENIQYF. CDR3 DNA: TGTGCCAGTAGTATATCTGGGGAAAACATTCAGTACTTC. The V gene is TRBV19, the J gene TRBJ2-4; D unresolved. CDR1 is LNHDA and CDR2 is SQIVND in the germline V gene (reference sequence). The V end was cut by 2 bases, the J end by 5 bases, with 7 bases between. The CDR3 totals 13 residues.

This clonotype was seen a handful of times. The chain joins TRBV12-3 or TRBV12-4 to TRBJ2-5, with D possibly called TRBD1 or TRBD2 (7 bases each). V was cut by 5 bases and J by 5 bases, with 21 bases left in between. The CDR3 covers 16 residues. Here the CDR3 DNA reads TGTGCCAGCAGTCCCAGGGGGGGCCCCCTCGGGGAGACCCAGTACTTC. It encodes CASSPRGGPLGETQYF.

This clonotype has more than one count but fewer than ten. CDR3 protein: CASSPTGFNYEQYF. The CDR3 DNA reads TGTGCCAGTAGTCCCACAGGGTTTAACTACGAGCAGTACTTC. J is TRBJ2-7 and V is TRBV19; D possibly corresponds to TRBD1 (6 bases). V shed 5 bases and J shed 3 bases, with 14 bases lying between them. The CDR3 is 14 residues long. CDR1 and CDR2 from the germline V gene are LNHDA and SQIVND (reference sequence).

The genes are TRBV10-2 and TRBJ1-1; 8 positions match TRBD1. V was pared by 6 bases and J by 0 bases, with 6 bases of the junction left unmatched. CDR3 length: 15 amino acids. Germline lookup yields CDR1 WSHSY and CDR2 SAAADI. CDR3 nucleotides: TGCGCCAGCAGAGTCAGGGGGCAGATGAACACTGAAGCTTTCTTT. Protein sequence: CASRVRGQMNTEAFF.

This clonotype was seen repeatedly, ten times or more. The chain's CDR3 is CASSLYAWDEQYF. The CDR3 DNA reads as TGTGCCAGCAGTTTATATGCGTGGGACGAGCAGTACTTC. The chain has TRBV12-3 or TRBV12-4 and TRBJ2-7; D remains unclear. V was clipped by 2 bases and J by 5 bases, with 10 bases between them. This CDR3 is built from 13 residues.

J is TRBJ1-1 and V is TRBV5-5; weak D call: TRBD1 (5 bases). This CDR3 is built from 16 residues. Looked up from germline, CDR1 is SGHKS and CDR2 is YYEKEE (reference sequence). Trimming took 0 bases from V and 0 from J, leaving 12 bases between them. In DNA, the CDR3 is TGTGCCAGCAGCTTGGGGGGGGGAGCTTTGAACACTGAAGCTTTCTTT. Residues: CASSLGGGALNTEAFF.

This clonotype was found many times. This chain joins TRBV5-1 and TRBJ2-2; 7 positions match TRBD1. The CDR3 contains 15 residues. Germline trimming cut 4 bases from V and 5 bases from J; bases unmatched to any gene: 8. Germline CDR1 reads SGHRS; CDR2 reads YFSETQ. CDR3 residues: CASSVGTGVTGELFF. The CDR3 bases are TGCGCCAGCAGCGTCGGCACAGGGGTGACCGGGGAGCTGTTTTTT. Complete variable domain (other parts from reference TRBV5-1 and TRBJ2-2): KAGVTQTPRYLIKTRGQQVTLSCSPISGHRSVSWYQQTPGQGLQFLFEYFSETQRNKGNFPGRFSGRQFSNSRSEMNVSTLELGDSALYLCASSVGTGVTGELFFGEGSRLTVL.

This clonotype was detected once. The V call is TRBV20-1, the J call TRBJ2-7, with 9 bases aligning to TRBD2. V gave up 3 bases and J gave up 3 bases; unmatched junction bases: 9. Germline-derived CDR1 and CDR2 are DFQATT and SNEGSKA (reference sequence). This CDR3 has 15 amino acids. The CDR3 DNA sequence: TGCAGTGCTAGTGCCCCGGCTAGCGGGAACTACGAGCAGTACTTC. It specifies CSASAPASGNYEQYF.

This clonotype occurred many times. The J gene is TRBJ1-5, the V gene TRBV2; the match to TRBD1 covers 9 bases. Looked up from germline, CDR1 is SNHLY and CDR2 is FYNNEI. With V trimmed by 6 bases and J by 0 bases, 12 bases remained unmatched. CDR3 length: 18 amino acids. The CDR3 DNA sequence: TGTGCCAGCAGCCTCCGGGGGGGACAGGGTTATAGCAATCAGCCCCAGCATTTT. Residues: CASSLRGGQGYSNQPQHF.

This clonotype was observed a few times. V gene TRBV7-9 combines with J gene TRBJ2-4; no clear D. Deletions cut 2 bases from V and 1 base from J, with 9 bases between. Looked up from germline, CDR1 is SEHNR and CDR2 is FQNEAQ (reference sequence). The CDR3 covers 15 residues. CDR3 nucleotides: TGTGCCAGCAGCTTAACAGTCCTTGCCAAAAACATTCAGTACTTC. The encoded protein is CASSLTVLAKNIQYF.

This clonotype showed up many times. The chain is built from TRBV2 and TRBJ2-3; D unresolved. Germline V gene sequence: CDR1 SNHLY, CDR2 FYNNEI. There are 13 residues in the CDR3. Trimming cost V 2 bases and J 4 bases, with 7 bases left between them. The CDR3 nucleotides read TGTGCCAGCAGTGAATGGAGTTCAGATACGCAGTATTTT. This sequence encodes CASSEWSSDTQYF.

Concerning this clonotype: Because it lacks the conserved phenylalanine or tryptophan at the end, this CDR3 is likely a read error. The chain recombines TRBV6-5 with TRBJ2-7; 7 bases agree with TRBD1. After removal of 3 bases from V and 3 bases from J, the junction contained 5 bases not matched to a gene. The germline CDR1 and CDR2 sequences are MNHEY and SVGAGI. The CDR3 runs to 14 residues. CDR3 sequence (DNA): TGTGCCAGCAGTTATCCGACAGGGAGCTACGAGCAGTACTCC. The encoded protein is CASSYPTGSYEQYS.

This clonotype has a count of ten or more. This sequence joins TRBV30 and TRBJ1-1; D gene uncertain. This CDR3 spans 13 amino acids. V shed 3 bases and J shed 11 bases, with 19 bases lying between them. Germline-derived CDR1 and CDR2 are GTSNPN and SVGIG (reference sequence). This CDR3 reads CAWRSLASHWAFF. CDR3 nucleotides: TGTGCCTGGAGATCCCTGGCCAGTCATTGGGCTTTCTTT.

The chain employs TRBV18 and TRBJ1-1, with unresolved D. The CDR3 totals 19 residues. V was clipped by 2 bases and J by 0 bases, with 22 bases between them. Germline lookup yields CDR1 KGHSH and CDR2 LQKENI. This chain's CDR3 is CASSPSLIRSGGLNTEAFF. CDR3 in DNA: TGTGCCAGCTCACCATCTTTAATAAGGTCAGGAGGACTGAACACTGAAGCTTTCTTT.

This clonotype was detected only once. The gene calls are TRBV4-1 and TRBJ1-3, with TRBD1 matching over 7 bases. The germline V gene encodes CDR1 MGHRA and CDR2 YSYEKL. The CDR3 loop spans 16 amino acids. V shed 0 bases and J 2 bases; nucleotides not matched to a gene: 4. As DNA, the CDR3 is TGCGCCAGCAGCCAAGAAACGGACAGGACTGGAAACACCATATATTTT. This codes for CASSQETDRTGNTIYF.

This clonotype was counted only a few times. This chain uses TRBV7-6 with TRBJ2-5, with 8 positions matching TRBD1. The CDR3 has 15 amino acids. Germline assignment: CDR1 SGHVS and CDR2 FNYEAQ. Losses at the gene ends were 4 bases for V and 4 bases for J; bases not matched to a gene: 8. The CDR3 DNA sequence: TGTGCCAGCAGCTCTGGGGGACAGGAGGGAGAGACCCAGTACTTC. The encoded protein is CASSSGGQEGETQYF.

The sample holds a few counts of this clonotype. The chain couples TRBV24-1 to TRBJ2-1; TRBD2 matches 14 bases. With 5 bases clipped from V and 12 bases from J, the junction kept 8 bases outside the gene matches. There are 15 residues in the CDR3. CDR1 and CDR2 (germline): KGHDR, SFDVKD. The CDR3 DNA is TGTGCCACCAGTGCGACTAGCGGGGGGGACCGGGGGCAGTTCTTC. Protein product: CATSATSGGDRGQFF.

This clonotype was counted many times. V gene TRBV11-2 combines with J gene TRBJ2-7; D might be TRBD1 (6 bases). Germline CDR1 SGHAT, CDR2 FQNNGV. Trimming removed 0 bases from V and 3 bases from J, with 9 bases in between. This CDR3 contains 14 residues. The CDR3 bases are TGTGCCAGCAGCTTAGATCCGGGACACTACGAGCAGTACTTC. Translation: CASSLDPGHYEQYF. Filled out from reference TRBV11-2 and TRBJ2-7, the complete variable domain reads EAGVAQSPRYKIIEKRQSVAFWCNPISGHATLYWYQQILGQGPKLLIQFQNNGVVDDSQLPKDRFSAERLKGVDSTLKIQPAKLEDSAVYLCASSLDPGHYEQYFGPGTRLTVT.